This T cell receptor beta chain appears in the sequencing data of a study of T cell responses to AZD1222 COVID-19 vaccine. Turning to the study itself: Analyses pooled second doses at about 4 or about 12 weeks. General study findings and limits: Recipients of two AZD1222 doses showed rising Spike-specific TCR breadth and depth. Donor demographics were predominantly white British with a female majority; clonal diversity may be underestimated.

The sample holds a few counts of this clone. Its antigen is still unknown. Sequenced by immunoSEQ multiplex PCR; TCRdb stores in-frame clones only, minus some. The table shows 130,000 to 150,000 clones, with about 93% occurring only once. Source: peripheral blood, taken on day 0 of AZD1222 vaccination. The receptor's source is an adult in good health.

The CDR3 loop reads CASSQTFIRDRDYEQYF. Here the CDR3 DNA reads TGTGCCAGCAGTCAAACTTTCATCCGGGACAGAGACTACGAGCAGTACTTC. This chain uses TRBV5-4 with TRBJ2-7; 7 bases map to TRBD1. CDR3 length: 17 residues. Germline trimming cut 5 bases from V and 3 bases from J; bases unmatched to any gene: 17. Germline-derived CDR1 and CDR2 are SGHNT and YYREEE (reference sequence).